The rows below give T cell receptor beta chains drawn from one sample of a study of blood T cell repertoires in COVID-19. Data came from immunoSEQ multiplex PCR; TCRdb stores just in-frame clones and leaves some out. The sample yields some 100,000 clones, 91% seen once. The specimen sequenced was peripheral blood. These receptors were obtained from a human donor with active COVID-19. The donor label of this sample is uncertain. The CDR3 runs from the conserved cysteine through the conserved F or W. The D gene is left open where the match is weak. Where a row states a size, it is once, few, many or the class of an expanded clone; other rows omit it.

j_call: TRBJ2-2; d_call: TRBD2; v_call: TRBV19; clone_size: -; cdr3_nt: TGTGCCAGTAGTATCACTAGCGGGGGGACCGGGGAGCTGTTTTTT; cdr3_aa: CASSITSGGTGELFF
j_call: TRBJ2-7; d_call: -; v_call: TRBV20-1; clone_size: -; cdr3_nt: TGCAGTGCTAGTTGGGGGCTTGTGGGCTACGAGCAGTACTTC; cdr3_aa: CSASWGLVGYEQYF
j_call: TRBJ2-7; d_call: -; v_call: TRBV28; clone_size: -; cdr3_nt: TGTGCCAGCAGCCCTAACAGGGTATGGTCCTACGAGCAGTACTTC; cdr3_aa: CASSPNRVWSYEQYF
j_call: TRBJ1-1; d_call: -; v_call: TRBV19; clone_size: -; cdr3_nt: TGTGCCAGTAGTAACCGGGTCGTAAACACTGAAGCTTTCTTT; cdr3_aa: CASSNRVVNTEAFF
j_call: TRBJ2-7; d_call: TRBD1; v_call: TRBV2; clone_size: -; cdr3_nt: TGTGCCAGCAGTCGACAGGGGGCCCGGCACTACGAGCAGTACTTC; cdr3_aa: CASSRQGARHYEQYF
j_call: TRBJ1-2; d_call: TRBD1; v_call: TRBV3-1/TRBV3-2; clone_size: -; cdr3_nt: TGTGCCAGCAGCCCTGAGGGACAGGGAAGGTTCGGCTACACCTTC; cdr3_aa: CASSPEGQGRFGYTF
j_call: TRBJ1-2; d_call: TRBD1; v_call: TRBV2; clone_size: -; cdr3_nt: TGTGCCAGCAGGGGGGACAGCTACTATGGCTACACCTTC; cdr3_aa: CASRGDSYYGYTF
j_call: TRBJ2-3; d_call: -; v_call: TRBV19; clone_size: -; cdr3_nt: TGTGCCAGTACCAATCCACCCGCGGGGTCCCGCCTGATCACAGATACGCAGTATTTT; cdr3_aa: CASTNPPAGSRLITDTQYF
j_call: TRBJ2-1; d_call: TRBD2; v_call: TRBV6-5; clone_size: -; cdr3_nt: TGTGCCAGCAGTTACAACCTAGCGGGGGGGCACAATGAGCAGTTCTTC; cdr3_aa: CASSYNLAGGHNEQFF
j_call: TRBJ1-6; d_call: -; v_call: TRBV2; clone_size: -; cdr3_nt: TGTGCCAGCAGTGAAGTCGGCAGGCGGGGATCACCCCTCCACTTT; cdr3_aa: CASSEVGRRGSPLHF
j_call: TRBJ2-5; d_call: -; v_call: TRBV5-5; clone_size: -; cdr3_nt: TGTGCCAGCGCGGAGGTGACCCAGTACTTC; cdr3_aa: CASAEVTQYF
j_call: TRBJ2-5; d_call: TRBD1; v_call: TRBV28; clone_size: -; cdr3_nt: TGTGCCAGCAGTTCCAGACAGGGCTACCAAGAGACCCAGTACTTC; cdr3_aa: CASSSRQGYQETQYF
j_call: TRBJ2-7; d_call: TRBD2; v_call: TRBV20-1; clone_size: -; cdr3_nt: TGCAGTGCTAGTGTTCCGGGACTAGCAGACGAGCAGTACTTC; cdr3_aa: CSASVPGLADEQYF
j_call: TRBJ2-7; d_call: -; v_call: TRBV9; clone_size: -; cdr3_nt: TGTGCCAGCAGCGTAGCTACAGGGTCGGGCTCCTACGAGCAGTACTTC; cdr3_aa: CASSVATGSGSYEQYF
j_call: TRBJ1-2; d_call: -; v_call: TRBV19; clone_size: -; cdr3_nt: TGTGCCAGTAGTACTCACAGGGTTTTCAACTATGGCTACACCTTC; cdr3_aa: CASSTHRVFNYGYTF
j_call: TRBJ2-1; d_call: -; v_call: TRBV5-4; clone_size: -; cdr3_nt: TGTGCCAGCAGTATGGGCCAGCCGAATGAGCAGTTCTTC; cdr3_aa: CASSMGQPNEQFF
j_call: TRBJ1-2; d_call: -; v_call: TRBV6-1; clone_size: once; cdr3_nt: TGTGCCAGCAGTGAAGGACTGGGGCAAAGGGGCTACACCTTC; cdr3_aa: CASSEGLGQRGYTF
j_call: TRBJ2-2; d_call: TRBD2; v_call: TRBV6-2/TRBV6-3; clone_size: -; cdr3_nt: TGTGCCAGCAGTGACCCCGGACTAGCGGGGGGGCACACCGGGGAGCTGTTTTTT; cdr3_aa: CASSDPGLAGGHTGELFF
j_call: TRBJ2-3; d_call: TRBD2; v_call: TRBV5-5; clone_size: -; cdr3_nt: TGTGCCAGCAGCGGGCGGACTAGCAAATCAGATACGCAGTATTTT; cdr3_aa: CASSGRTSKSDTQYF
j_call: TRBJ2-3; d_call: TRBD2; v_call: TRBV18; clone_size: -; cdr3_nt: TGTGCCAGCTCCCCCATTACTAGCGGGGGATTGAGCACAGATACGCAGTATTTT; cdr3_aa: CASSPITSGGLSTDTQYF
j_call: TRBJ1-3; d_call: -; v_call: TRBV5-4; clone_size: -; cdr3_nt: TGTGCCAGCAGCTTGACGGCTTGGGGGGCTGGAAACACCATATATTTT; cdr3_aa: CASSLTAWGAGNTIYF
j_call: TRBJ1-1; d_call: -; v_call: TRBV27; clone_size: few; cdr3_nt: TGTGCCAGCAGGAGGGACACTGAAGCTTTCTTT; cdr3_aa: CASRRDTEAFF
j_call: TRBJ1-1; d_call: TRBD1; v_call: TRBV19; clone_size: -; cdr3_nt: TGTGCCAGTAGTAGGACAGGGGGTTGGAACACTGAAGCTTTCTTT; cdr3_aa: CASSRTGGWNTEAFF
j_call: TRBJ2-7; d_call: TRBD1; v_call: TRBV11-2; clone_size: -; cdr3_nt: TGTGCCAGCAGCCGAACAGGGACAGGGGAACACGAGCAGTACTTC; cdr3_aa: CASSRTGTGEHEQYF